This TCR beta chain was identified in a study of radiotherapy plus CTLA-4 blockade in lung cancer. Study findings and constraints: Interferon-beta and early blood T cell clone dynamics reportedly predicted response best.

In regard to this clone: As yet, its antigen is unknown.

The V end lost 8 bases, the J end lost 1 base, and 18 bases lay between the germline ends. The V gene's germline CDR1 is SEHNR and CDR2 FQNEAQ (reference sequence). CDR3 length equals 17 residues. Generated by immunoSEQ multiplex PCR, the TCRdb table keeps only in-frame clones and is missing some. The sample consists of around 72,000 clones, 78% of them appearing once. This sample comprised peripheral blood, obtained from a patient treated with radiotherapy plus ipilimumab. This sequence was found in a human donor with non-small cell lung cancer who had a complete response to radiotherapy plus ipilimumab. The chain uses TRBV7-9 and TRBJ2-6; D remains ambiguous. CDR3 amino acids: CASAPTSIRSGANVLTF. The DNA of the CDR3 is TGTGCCAGCGCCCCTACCTCGATACGGTCTGGGGCCAACGTCCTGACTTTC.